This T cell receptor beta chain was obtained from a study of T cell responses to AZD1222 COVID-19 vaccine. The CDR3 has 14 amino acids. Germline V gene sequence: CDR1 MNHNS, CDR2 SASEGT. Trimming pared 2 bases from V and 4 bases from J, leaving 8 bases between. The study pooled second doses at about 4 or about 12 weeks. Points from the study as a whole: Among AZD1222 vaccinees, only 5 or 6 were seropositive at baseline. Donors, mostly white British, included more females; clonal diversity was possibly underestimated. A reported finding is that nearly half of spike-specific TCRs target unmutated variant regions.

About this clone itself: Its antigen remains unidentified.

Profiled with immunoSEQ multiplex PCR; TCRdb holds only in-frame clones, not every one. The sample consists of 95,000 to 150,000 clones, 65% to 90% of them appearing once. This rearrangement joins TRBV6-1 to TRBJ2-2; D is uncertain. Here the sequenced sample was peripheral blood, taken 28 days after the second AZD1222 dose. The TCR was taken from an adult who received the AZD1222 COVID-19 vaccine. The CDR3: CASSEWHGTGELFF. CDR3 sequence (DNA): TGTGCCAGCAGTGAATGGCACGGCACCGGGGAGCTGTTTTTT.